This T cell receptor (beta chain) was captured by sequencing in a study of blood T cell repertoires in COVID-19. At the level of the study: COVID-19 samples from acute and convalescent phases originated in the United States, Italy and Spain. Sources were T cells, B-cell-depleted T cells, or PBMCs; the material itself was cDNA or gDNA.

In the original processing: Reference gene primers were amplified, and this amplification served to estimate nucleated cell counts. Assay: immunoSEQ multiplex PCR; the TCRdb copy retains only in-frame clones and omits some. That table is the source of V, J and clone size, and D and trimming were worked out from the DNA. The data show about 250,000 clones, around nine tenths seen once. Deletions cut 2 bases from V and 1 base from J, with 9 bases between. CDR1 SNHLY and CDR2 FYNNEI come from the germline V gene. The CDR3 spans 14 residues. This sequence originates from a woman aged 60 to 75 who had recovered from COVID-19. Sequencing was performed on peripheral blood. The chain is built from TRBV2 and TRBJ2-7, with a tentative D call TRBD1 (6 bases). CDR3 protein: CASSEQGQSYEQYF. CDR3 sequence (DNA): TGTGCCAGCAGTGAACAGGGGCAATCCTACGAGCAGTACTTC.